What follows are 21 T cell receptor beta chains derived from one specimen sequenced in a study of shared clonotypes between healthy human individuals. Only in-frame clones appear in the TCRdb table, and some are missing; sequencing was by immunoSEQ multiplex PCR. The data contain about 2 million clones, 85% to 95% of them singletons. The sample consisted of naive CD4+ T cells sorted from blood. Subset denoted: CD45RA+ positively selected. These receptor sequences come from a man aged 18 to 29 in good health.

The rearrangement joins TRBV1 to TRBJ1-3; TRBD1 is the table's D call, not checked against the DNA. TRBV1 is a pseudogene. CDR3 length: 16 residues. This CDR3 reads CTSSQVVGLSGNTIYF. CDR3 coding DNA: TGCACCAGCAGCCAAGTCGTGGGCCTCTCTGGAAACACCATATATTTT.

This clone was observed once. This chain joins TRBV4-3 and TRBJ2-6; D is uncertain. The CDR3 totals 15 residues. Germline CDR1 is LGHNA and CDR2 is YSLEER. The V end lost 3 bases, the J end lost 0 bases, and 6 bases lay between the germline ends. This CDR3 reads CASSQRSSGANVLTF. The CDR3 DNA is TGCGCCAGCAGCCAGCGCTCCTCTGGGGCCAACGTCCTGACTTTC.

V and J are TRBV11-2 and TRBJ2-7; 7 nucleotides align to TRBD1. With 3 bases clipped from V and 6 bases from J, the junction kept 8 bases outside the gene matches. The CDR3 consists of 14 residues. Germline CDR1 reads SGHAT; CDR2 reads FQNNGV. CDR3 sequence reads: CASSLSRQGREQYF. As DNA, the CDR3 is TGTGCCAGCAGCTTGTCCCGACAGGGCCGCGAGCAGTACTTC.

CDR3 DNA sequence: TGTGCCAGCAGCTCGCAGGGGGCCCTCTCTGGAAACACCATATATTTT. It yields the protein CASSSQGALSGNTIYF. The V call is TRBV11-2, the J call TRBJ1-3, with 8 bases lining up with TRBD1. Germline lookup yields CDR1 SGHAT and CDR2 FQNNGV. V shed 4 bases, J shed 0 bases, and the junction held 5 bases outside the gene matches. CDR3 length equals 16 residues.

CDR3 amino acids: CASSSSPGGALGTEAFF. The CDR3 nucleotides read TGTGCCAGCAGCTCCTCCCCGGGGGGGGCGCTGGGCACTGAAGCTTTCTTT. J is TRBJ1-1 and V is TRBV11-2; D may be TRBD1 (6 bases). In germline, CDR1 is SGHAT, CDR2 FQNNGV. Trimming left V 4 bases short and J 4 bases short, with 22 bases between. The CDR3 loop spans 17 amino acids.

The V and J genes are TRBV6-6 and TRBJ1-2, with a weak D call TRBD1 (6 bases). The V end lost 4 bases, the J end lost 8 bases, and 14 bases lay between the germline ends. The CDR3 spans 13 residues. Germline CDR1 reads MNHNY; CDR2 reads SVGAGI (reference sequence). The CDR3 is CASSWERGGGYTF. The CDR3 DNA follows: TGTGCCAGCAGTTGGGAGAGAGGGGGAGGCTACACCTTC.

The chain uses TRBV4-1 and TRBJ2-4; 9 bases map to TRBD1. Trimming at V came to 3 bases and at J to 3 bases, leaving 6 bases not matched to a gene. From germline, CDR1 is MGHRA and CDR2 YSYEKL. The CDR3 contains 16 residues. The CDR3 region has the DNA TGCGCCAGCAGCCATACCCGGACAGGGGACAAAAACATTCAGTACTTC. Translation gives CASSHTRTGDKNIQYF.

The chain couples TRBV10-3 to TRBJ2-3; D uncertain. Trimming took off 0 bases at V and 4 bases at J, with 5 bases between the two ends. CDR1 is ENHRY, CDR2 SYGVKD, per germline. This CDR3 comprises 13 residues. The chain's CDR3 is CAISESKPDTQYF. CDR3 DNA sequence: TGTGCCATCAGTGAGTCGAAGCCAGATACGCAGTATTTT.

This clone appeared once. The chain carries TRBV6-4 and TRBJ2-2; D uncertain. Per germline, CDR1 MRHNA and CDR2 SNTAGT. This CDR3 has 13 residues. V lost 10 bases and J 5 bases, leaving 14 bases between the germline ends. The CDR3 nucleotides are TGTGCCACCCGAGATGCCCTGACCGGGGAGCTGTTTTTT. It yields the protein CATRDALTGELFF.

The V call is TRBV9, the J call TRBJ2-1; TRBD2 agrees at 12 bases. The CDR3 totals 17 residues. Germline CDR1 is SGDLS and CDR2 is YYNGEE. V lost 4 bases, J lost 7 bases, and 12 bases stayed unmatched. CDR3 bases: TGTGCCAGCAGCCCTCAGATACTAGCGGGGGGTCAAAATGAGCAGTTCTTC. Protein product: CASSPQILAGGQNEQFF.

The genes are TRBV11-2 and TRBJ1-2, with 10 bases lining up with TRBD1. The CDR3 contains 15 residues. V shed 5 bases and J 2 bases; nucleotides not matched to a gene: 5. The germline V gene encodes CDR1 SGHAT and CDR2 FQNNGV. The CDR3: CASSARQGANYGYTF. In nucleotides, the CDR3 is TGTGCCAGCAGCGCTCGACAGGGGGCGAACTATGGCTACACCTTC.

The rearrangement joins TRBV6-5 to TRBJ2-6; no clear D gene. V lost 0 bases, J lost 12 bases, and 9 bases lay in between. Germline V CDR1 and CDR2: MNHEY, SVGAGI. The CDR3 loop spans 13 amino acids. DNA of the CDR3: TGTGCCAGCAGTTACTCAGTCCCCCCCGTCCTGACTTTC. Amino acids: CASSYSVPPVLTF.

This sequence joins TRBV4-1 and TRBJ1-1; D call uncertain. V lost 3 bases, J lost 3 bases, and 11 bases lay in between. The CDR3 totals 14 residues. The germline CDR1 and CDR2 sequences are MGHRA and YSYEKL. The CDR3 DNA reads as TGCGCCAGCAGCCACCCCGCAGTGGACACTGAAGCTTTCTTT. Its translation is CASSHPAVDTEAFF.

The rearrangement links TRBV5-1 to TRBJ1-2, with 7 positions matching TRBD1. Germline V lookup: CDR1 SGHRS, CDR2 YFSETQ. The CDR3 loop spans 13 amino acids. Unmatched junction bases numbered 6, after V lost 4 bases and J lost 6 bases. CDR3 sequence reads: CASSREGADGYTF. CDR3 sequence (DNA): TGCGCCAGCAGCCGAGAGGGGGCGGATGGCTACACCTTC.

The CDR3 nucleotides read TGCGCCAGCAGCCGGGACTCAACATCGAACACTGAAGCTTTCTTT. As protein: CASSRDSTSNTEAFF. This chain connects TRBV10-1 to TRBJ1-1; tentatively, D is TRBD1 (5 bases). Germline V CDR1 and CDR2: WNHNN, SYGVQD (reference sequence). The CDR3 is 15 amino acids. Trimming cost V 6 bases and J 1 base, with 15 bases left between them.

On this clone: At the DNA level, this CDR3 is encoded by other sequences in the same sample as well. The rearrangement joins TRBV18 to TRBJ2-5; D tentatively reads TRBD1 or TRBD2 (5 bases each). Germline V lookup: CDR1 KGHSH, CDR2 LQKENI. The CDR3 consists of 14 residues. Trimming shortened V by 2 bases and J by 1 base, and 8 bases separated the two germline ends. The DNA of the CDR3 is TGTGCCAGCTCACCAGGGACGGTCCAAGAGACCCAGTACTTC. Protein sequence: CASSPGTVQETQYF.

J is TRBJ2-7 and V is TRBV6-5; no clear D. The V gene lost 5 bases and the J gene lost 3 bases, with 8 bases spanning the gap. CDR3 size: 12 residues. Germline lookup yields CDR1 MNHEY and CDR2 SVGAGI. The CDR3 spells CASSGGFYEQYF. The CDR3 bases are TGTGCCAGCAGTGGCGGCTTCTACGAGCAGTACTTC.

CDR3 in DNA: TGTGCCAGCACCCTTAGAGGGACAGGGGACACTGAAGCTTTCTTT. Its protein product is CASTLRGTGDTEAFF. The J gene is TRBJ1-1, the V gene TRBV7-2; 10 positions match TRBD1. With 7 bases clipped from V and 3 bases from J, the junction kept 8 bases outside the gene matches. CDR3 length: 15 amino acids. Germline V gene sequence: CDR1 SGHTA, CDR2 FQGNSA.

This chain links TRBV5-4 with TRBJ2-2; maybe TRBD2 (6 bases). The CDR3 is 16 amino acids. The germline gives CDR1 SGHNT, CDR2 YYREEE (reference sequence). V was trimmed by 4 bases and J by 2 bases, leaving 15 bases between them. The CDR3 here is CASSRYSGVNTGELFF. The CDR3, as DNA: TGTGCCAGCAGCCGCTATTCGGGGGTTAACACCGGGGAGCTGTTTTTT.

The chain employs TRBV29-1 and TRBJ1-2; D not certain. Germline values: CDR1 SQVTM, CDR2 ANQGSEA. This CDR3 spans 14 amino acids. V was shortened by 1 base and J by 6 bases, with 15 bases between the two germline ends. This CDR3 reads CSVEGERVLDGYTF. The DNA of the CDR3 is TGCAGCGTTGAAGGCGAGAGGGTATTAGATGGCTACACCTTC. Together with reference TRBV29-1 and TRBJ1-2, the CDR3 gives the full variable domain: SAVISQKPSRDICQRGTSLTIQCQVDSQVTMMFWYRQQPGQSLTLIATANQGSEATYESGFVIDKFPISRPNLTFSTLTVSNMSPEDSSIYLCSVEGERVLDGYTFGSGTRLTVV.

The rearrangement uses TRBV7-2 and TRBJ2-3, with D unresolved. Looked up from germline, CDR1 is SGHTA and CDR2 is FQGNSA. Trimming left V 4 bases short and J 2 bases short, with 22 bases between. The CDR3 contains 18 residues. In DNA form, the CDR3 reads TGTGCCAGCAGCTCCCAAGGCCGATCGCGTGACTTCACAGATACGCAGTATTTT. This encodes CASSSQGRSRDFTDTQYF.